The sequence of this TCR beta chain was determined in a study of molecular identifiers for immune sequencing clone quantification (dated by TCRdb to between 2018 and 2020). With respect to the entire study: For a replicate experiment, RNA from roughly 20,000 or 100,000 naive CD8 T cells was divided into five aliquots, of which four were sequenced. CD8 T cells were used in a methods study to benchmark molecular-identifier clustering-based TCR repertoire sequencing (MIDCIRS) and TCR RNA copy counting.

This clonotype was seen at least ten times. Its antigen remains undetermined. Within one base of it there is no much larger clone, and no base qualities were kept. Library preparation used PCR. The instrument was a NextSeq 500. Bulk TCR libraries were prepared as previously described, using TCR primers listed in Table S5. The Qiagen AllPrep DNA/RNA kit was used to purify total RNA. Reads from multiple sequencing runs of the same library were pooled before analysis. In the original analysis: Reads were retained only if an exact TCR constant sequence was present, and the retained reads were trimmed to 150 nt and grouped according to their 12-nt molecular barcodes. Reads inside each barcode group were sub-clustered using a 15% Levenshtein threshold, and a quality-weighted consensus sequence was constructed for each RNA molecule. Non-functional sequences were discarded, and so were lower-count sequences lying one edit away from another sequence. Barcode sub-clusters with fewer than 20% of the maximum read count were removed, based on fitting two negative binomial distributions. The raw public data were reprocessed by TCRdb itself: fastp quality trimming at Q25, MiXCR clonotype calling, in-frame beta chains only. Rows matching on CDR3 protein sequence are summarized as one entry with the most common DNA and genes. TCRdb, not the original authors, processed these V and J calls. Within this sample are approximately 630,000 distinct CDR3 sequences, with roughly 27% of them counted one time only. The top ten clones comprise approximately 0.75% of the sample.

Beyond this particular receptor, the publication reports: Spiked-in Jurkat TCR RNA equal to a single cell's worth was reported to be detectable even within one million naive CD8 T cells. Spiked-in Jurkat TCR RNA (10 copies' worth), which is not part of the donor repertoire, was contained in the naive libraries. Identical TCR molecules sharing a barcode could cause highly expanded clone sizes to be underestimated. When barcode sub-clustering was left out, chimeric consensus sequences inflated TCR diversity, with chimeras reaching as high as 47%. In CMV-specific effector cells, clones with more than 20 RNA copies contained over 98% of molecules, whereas in naive cells such clones contained under 1% of molecules. Modeling gave around 2.7 recovered TCR RNA copies per cell versus around 10 by digital PCR, implying approximately 30% capture efficiency.

Libraries of naive CD8 T cells were built from around 20,000 to 990,000 sorted cells, with 10%, 30% or 50% of the purified RNA used. Naive CD8 T cells, defined as CD8+CD4-CCR7+CD45RA+, were FACS-sorted into RLT Plus buffer on a BD FACSAria II. To test detection sensitivity, Jurkat RNA equivalent to approximately nine TCR copies was spiked into samples of about 19,000-1,100,000 naive CD8 T cells. CD8 T cells were enriched with RosetteSep CD8+ T Cell Enrichment Cocktail and Ficoll-Paque, followed by ACK red cell lysis. From the cysteine up to the phenylalanine, the CDR3 has a length of 16 residues. Of the read, only the CDR3 DNA is kept; its 48 bases are in frame from base 1. Compared with germline, V lacks 4 bases and J lacks 5 bases; bases without a gene match: 9. CDR1 and CDR2, looked up from the germline V gene, are SGHRS and YFSETQ.

The specimen was naive CD8+ T cells from blood, with Jurkat cell RNA spiked in. The cell subset or site label, as the study defines it: FACS-sorted CD8+CD4-CCR7+CD45RA+ naive T cells. The TCR was taken from a human donor in good health. Some libraries in this study had Jurkat cell RNA spiked in. In this chain, TRBV5-1 is recombined with TRBJ2-5; 12 bases in between match TRBD1. The nucleotide sequence reads TGCGCCAGCAGCAATCCCGGGACAGGGGGCCGGGAGACCCAGTACTTC. The encoded protein is CASSNPGTGGRETQYF.